A single sample gave rise to the 7 T cell receptor beta chains below, sequenced in a study of T cells in Graves' hyperthyroidism and ophthalmopathy. RNA transcripts were the template for amplifying TCR beta CDR3 regions. HTBI primers were used for first-round RT-PCR of the TCR CDR3. TCRdb processed the multiplex PCR reads anew with MiXCR; each CDR3 protein has one entry. The sample contains about 690,000 distinct CDR3 sequences, 15% to 20% of which appear only once. The sample consisted of blood. These receptors originate from a man aged 50-60 years with Graves' hyperthyroidism.

The V and J genes are TRBV30 and TRBJ1-1; no clear D. This CDR3 is 13 amino acids long. The germline gives CDR1 GTSNPN, CDR2 SVGIG (reference sequence). V was shortened by 0 bases and J by 3 bases, with 8 bases between the two germline ends. CDR3 sequence: CAWSVQADTEAFF. The CDR3 DNA reads TGTGCCTGGAGTGTTCAGGCGGACACTGAAGCTTTCTTT.

The rearrangement uses TRBV4-2 and TRBJ2-1; 9 bases agree with TRBD2. The CDR3 has 14 residues. Germline-derived CDR1 and CDR2 are LGHNA and YNFKEQ. The J segment lost 10 bases and the V segment lost 6 bases, leaving 10 bases of the junction unmatched. CDR3 loop: CASSIAGVGQEQFF. CDR3 nucleotide sequence: TGTGCCAGCAGTATAGCGGGAGTGGGGCAGGAGCAGTTCTTC.

This clonotype appeared many times. V and J are TRBV2 and TRBJ2-7; a possible D gene is TRBD1 (6 bases). The V and J ends lost 4 bases and 4 bases respectively, with 11 bases between them. This CDR3 contains 13 residues. Germline V gene sequence: CDR1 SNHLY, CDR2 FYNNEI. The CDR3 sequence is CASSGEQGYEQYF. The CDR3, as DNA: TGTGCCAGCAGTGGGGAACAGGGATACGAGCAGTACTTC.

This clonotype was recorded at least ten times. The rearrangement links TRBV28 to TRBJ2-7, with D tentatively TRBD2 (6 bases). The CDR3 loop spans 17 amino acids. With 4 bases removed from V and 4 bases from J, the gap between germline ends came to 23 bases. Germline V gene data show CDR1 as MDHEN and CDR2 as SYDVKM. In nucleotides, the CDR3 is TGTGCCAGCAGTTCTCTTGTTCGGGGGAGGCCTTATTACGAGCAGTACTTC. It yields the protein CASSSLVRGRPYYEQYF.

The V gene is TRBV7-9, the J gene TRBJ2-1; the match to TRBD2 covers 9 bases. V dropped 7 bases and J dropped 9; count of bases not matched to a gene: 4. This CDR3 comprises 12 residues. Germline V CDR1 and CDR2: SEHNR, FQNEAQ (reference sequence). CDR3 protein: CASTAGGGEQFF. The DNA of the CDR3 is TGTGCCAGCACAGCGGGAGGCGGTGAGCAGTTCTTC.

The chain joins TRBV7-9 to TRBJ2-7, with 8 nucleotides matching TRBD1. The V gene end was trimmed by 2 bases and the J gene end by 2 bases; junction bases not matched to a gene: 2. CDR1 is SEHNR and CDR2 is FQNEAQ in the germline V gene (reference sequence). The CDR3 runs 14 residues. The chain's CDR3 is CASSLQGAAYEQYF. CDR3 in DNA: TGTGCCAGCAGCTTACAGGGGGCCGCCTACGAGCAGTACTTC.

This chain connects TRBV28 to TRBJ2-1, with 12 bases lining up with TRBD2. Trimming at V came to 3 bases and at J to 7 bases, leaving 7 bases not matched to a gene. Germline V gives CDR1 MDHEN, CDR2 SYDVKM. The CDR3 extends over 16 amino acids. CDR3 protein: CASSLGSSGRDNEQFF. DNA for the CDR3: TGTGCCAGCAGTTTGGGTTCTAGCGGGAGGGATAATGAGCAGTTCTTC.